Below, 27 T cell receptor beta chains from the same sample are listed, as sequenced in a study of blood T cell repertoires in COVID-19. The table came from immunoSEQ multiplex PCR; TCRdb's copy has only in-frame clones and leaves some out. The repertoire holds fewer than 350,000 clones, approximately 92% seen once, with 6.5% to 8% in the top ten. The sequenced material came from peripheral blood. The receptors originated from a woman aged 25-40 years with COVID-19, enrolled during active disease.

Regarding this clone: The sample holds other DNA sequences that translate to the same CDR3. The rearrangement joins TRBV3-1 (or the pseudogene TRBV3-2) to TRBJ1-5, with TRBD1 matching 7 bases. The CDR3 totals 15 residues. J lost 0 bases, V lost 5 bases, and 4 bases had no gene match. CDR1 LGHDT and CDR2 YNNKEL come from the germline V gene (reference sequence). The CDR3 sequence is CASSSTGYSNQPQHF. In nucleotides, the CDR3 is TGTGCCAGCAGCTCGACAGGGTATAGCAATCAGCCCCAGCATTTT.

The chain has TRBV19 and TRBJ1-5; the match to TRBD1 covers 8 bases. This CDR3 spans 15 amino acids. The V gene's germline CDR1 is LNHDA and CDR2 SQIVND (reference sequence). The trim removed 4 bases at V and 5 bases at J, leaving 7 bases unmatched. The CDR3: CASSNMRQGYQPQHF. CDR3 bases: TGTGCCAGTAGTAATATGAGACAGGGGTATCAGCCCCAGCATTTT.

The J gene is TRBJ1-1, the V gene TRBV30; no clear D gene. Germline V gene lookup returns CDR1 GTSNPN and CDR2 SVGIG (reference sequence). The V end lost 4 bases, the J end lost 0 bases, and 6 bases lay between the germline ends. The CDR3 runs 12 residues. CDR3 DNA sequence: TGTGCCTGGACCCGGTTGAACACTGAAGCTTTCTTT. Translated: CAWTRLNTEAFF. Filled out from reference TRBV30 and TRBJ1-1, the complete variable domain reads SQTIHQWPATLVQPVGSPLSLECTVEGTSNPNLYWYRQAAGRGLQLLFYSVGIGQISSEVPQNLSASRPQDRQFILSSKKLLLSDSGFYLCAWTRLNTEAFFGQGTRLTVV.

This chain connects TRBV6-4 to TRBJ2-7; 7 bases are shared with TRBD2. CDR1 is MRHNA, CDR2 SNTAGT, per germline. The CDR3 spans 13 residues. Germline trimming cut 3 bases from V and 6 bases from J; bases unmatched to any gene: 5. CDR3 sequence reads: CASSETSDREQYF. Here the CDR3 DNA reads TGTGCCAGCAGTGAAACTAGCGATCGCGAGCAGTACTTC.

The chain links TRBV4-1 to TRBJ1-2; the D is unclear. Trimming shortened V by 1 base and J by 5 bases, and 11 bases separated the two germline ends. The CDR3 contains 14 residues. Germline assignment: CDR1 MGHRA and CDR2 YSYEKL. The CDR3 spells CASSQGTIFYGYTF. CDR3 nucleotides: TGCGCCAGCAGCCAAGGGACTATTTTTTATGGCTACACCTTC.

This rearrangement joins TRBV27 to TRBJ2-5; D might be TRBD2 (5 bases). The germline gives CDR1 MNHEY, CDR2 SMNVEV (reference sequence). V was cut by 3 bases and J by 2 bases, with 10 bases left in between. The CDR3 spans 14 residues. The CDR3 nucleotides read TGTGCCAGCAGTTTTTCGGGGAATCAAGAGACCCAGTACTTC. Amino acids: CASSFSGNQETQYF.

The V gene is TRBV21-1, the J gene TRBJ2-2; the table names TRBD1, a call not compared with the DNA. TRBV21-1 has pseudogene status. The CDR3 extends over 18 amino acids. The CDR3 DNA reads TGTGCCAGCAGCAAAGTGGGGGACACAGGGAGTAACACCGGGGAGCTGTTTTTT. Translation: CASSKVGDTGSNTGELFF.

The rearrangement joins TRBV25-1 to TRBJ2-2; 7 bases are a match to TRBD1. V shed 6 bases, J shed 1 base, and the junction held 5 bases outside the gene matches. CDR1 is MGHDK, CDR2 SYGVNS, per germline. The CDR3 loop spans 15 amino acids. DNA of the CDR3: TGTGCCAGCAGACACAGGGGTAGGAACACCGGGGAGCTGTTTTTT. Amino acid sequence: CASRHRGRNTGELFF.

The chain uses TRBV5-6 and TRBJ1-1; a weak D match, TRBD1 (5 bases). The germline V and J ends were trimmed by 2 bases and 4 bases, with 12 bases remaining between them. The germline V gene encodes CDR1 SGHDT and CDR2 YYEEEE. This CDR3 spans 14 amino acids. CDR3 nucleotides: TGTGCCAGCAGCTTTGGTGTGGGGCCCACTGAAGCTTTCTTT. Residues: CASSFGVGPTEAFF.

This chain connects TRBV27 to TRBJ1-2; 12 positions agree with TRBD1. The germline gives CDR1 MNHEY, CDR2 SMNVEV (reference sequence). V trimming: 6 bases; J trimming: 2 bases; junction bases outside the gene matches: 4. CDR3 length: 15 amino acids. The CDR3 loop is CASRRDRGRNYGYTF. CDR3 in DNA: TGTGCCAGCAGGAGGGACAGGGGGCGCAACTATGGCTACACCTTC.

The genes are TRBV7-9 and TRBJ2-1; no reliable D call. V was pared by 2 bases and J by 3 bases, with 5 bases between. The CDR3 totals 13 residues. The germline CDR1 and CDR2 sequences are SEHNR and FQNEAQ (reference sequence). The CDR3 protein is CASSLNGYNEQFF. The CDR3 DNA follows: TGTGCCAGCAGCTTAAACGGCTACAATGAGCAGTTCTTC.

This clone was detected a few times. J is TRBJ1-5 and V is TRBV6-5; perhaps TRBD1 as D (6 bases). CDR1 MNHEY and CDR2 SVGAGI come from the germline V gene. The CDR3 runs 14 residues. V was clipped by 5 bases and J by 6 bases, with 14 bases between them. The CDR3 loop reads CASSLQGYGQPQHF. CDR3 DNA sequence: TGTGCCAGCAGTCTACAGGGTTATGGTCAGCCCCAGCATTTT.

The V call is TRBV9, the J call TRBJ1-4; 7 bases line up with TRBD1. Germline lookup yields CDR1 SGDLS and CDR2 YYNGEE. The length of the CDR3 is 13 residues. The trim removed 3 bases at V and 8 bases at J, leaving 4 bases unmatched. The CDR3 bases are TGTGCCAGCAGCGCGCAGACAGGGGAAAAACTGTTTTTT. Amino acids: CASSAQTGEKLFF.

The chain combines TRBV24-1 with TRBJ2-1; maybe TRBD2 (6 bases). In germline, CDR1 is KGHDR, CDR2 SFDVKD. The CDR3 has 14 amino acids. The V gene lost 4 bases and the J gene lost 5 bases, with 11 bases spanning the gap. In nucleotides, the CDR3 is TGTGCCACCAGTGACCGCGGGACTCACAATGAGCAGTTCTTC. This encodes CATSDRGTHNEQFF.

V gene TRBV3-1 (or the pseudogene TRBV3-2) combines with J gene TRBJ1-6; 7 positions match TRBD1. There are 17 residues in the CDR3. The germline V gene encodes CDR1 LGHDT and CDR2 YNNKEL (reference sequence). V lost 2 bases to trimming and J lost 3 bases; unmatched junction nucleotides: 7. CDR3 DNA: TGTGCCAGCAGCCAAAAAAGGGACAGTCACTATAATTCACCCCTCCACTTT. Amino acids: CASSQKRDSHYNSPLHF.

The chain has TRBV4-1 and TRBJ1-3, with unresolved D. Germline CDR1 is MGHRA and CDR2 is YSYEKL. The CDR3 sequence is 15 residues long. V lost 0 bases, J lost 0 bases, and 6 bases lay in between. The CDR3 region is CASSQENSSGNTIYF. Here the CDR3 DNA reads TGCGCCAGCAGCCAAGAAAACAGCTCTGGAAACACCATATATTTT.

V is TRBV29-1 and J is TRBJ1-1; 7 bases line up with TRBD1. The CDR3 extends over 15 amino acids. CDR1 is SQVTM, CDR2 ANQGSEA, per germline. With V trimmed by 3 bases and J by 1 base, 8 bases remained unmatched. The CDR3 DNA reads as TGCAGCGTTGACACGACAGGGAATGAGAACACTGAAGCTTTCTTT. Protein: CSVDTTGNENTEAFF.

The V and J genes are TRBV25-1 and TRBJ2-2; 10 nucleotides line up with TRBD2. Unmatched junction bases numbered 1, after V lost 5 bases and J lost 1 base. Germline assignment: CDR1 MGHDK and CDR2 SYGVNS. The CDR3 has 15 amino acids. CDR3 loop: CASSRLAGNTGELFF. The CDR3 nucleotides are TGTGCCAGCAGTAGACTAGCGGGGAACACCGGGGAGCTGTTTTTT.

The V call is TRBV7-3, the J call TRBJ2-1; maybe TRBD1 (6 bases). Deletions cut 0 bases from V and 2 bases from J, with 11 bases between. Germline V gene lookup returns CDR1 SGHTA and CDR2 FQGTGA. The CDR3 consists of 16 residues. The CDR3 loop reads CASSLTSNRAYNEQFF. The CDR3 coding sequence is TGTGCCAGCAGCTTAACGTCGAACAGGGCCTACAATGAGCAGTTCTTC.

The chain is built from TRBV28 and TRBJ2-2, with a possible D match to TRBD2 (5 bases). The CDR3 consists of 12 residues. Trimming left V 10 bases short and J 4 bases short, with 10 bases between. Germline CDR1 MDHEN, CDR2 SYDVKM. The CDR3: CATRDGTGELFF. The CDR3 DNA sequence: TGTGCCACCCGGGATGGCACCGGGGAGCTGTTTTTT.

The genes are TRBV7-9 and TRBJ2-1; TRBD2 matches 12 bases. Germline lookup yields CDR1 SEHNR and CDR2 FQNEAQ (reference sequence). The J segment lost 10 bases and the V segment lost 4 bases, leaving 8 bases of the junction unmatched. The CDR3 runs 15 residues. This CDR3 is CASSSPRLAGGEQFF. The CDR3 region has the DNA TGTGCCAGCAGCTCCCCCCGGCTAGCGGGAGGGGAGCAGTTCTTC.

This clone was detected only a few times. The chain has TRBV24-1 and TRBJ1-4; 7 bases align to TRBD1. The CDR3 runs to 13 residues. V trimming: 9 bases; J trimming: 3 bases; junction bases outside the gene matches: 3. Germline CDR1 KGHDR, CDR2 SFDVKD. The CDR3 sequence: CATRDSSNEKLFF. In DNA, the CDR3 is TGTGCCACCCGGGACAGCTCTAATGAAAAACTGTTTTTT.

This chain joins TRBV28 and TRBJ2-2; D is possibly TRBD1 (5 bases). Germline values: CDR1 MDHEN, CDR2 SYDVKM. V dropped 5 bases and J dropped 4 bases, with 14 bases sitting between them. This CDR3 region has 15 residues. The CDR3 protein is CASSPPRQFTGELFF. The DNA of the CDR3 is TGTGCCAGCAGTCCCCCCCGACAGTTCACCGGGGAGCTGTTTTTT.

V usage is TRBV5-1 and J usage is TRBJ2-5; TRBD2 matches 7 bases. V gave up 3 bases and J gave up 4 bases; unmatched junction bases: 6. CDR1 and CDR2 (germline): SGHRS, YFSETQ. The CDR3 covers 14 residues. The CDR3 region has the DNA TGCGCCAGCAGCTGGGGGGGAGTCAGAGAGACCCAGTACTTC. The encoded protein is CASSWGGVRETQYF.

This clone was seen once. The chain joins TRBV10-3 to TRBJ1-1; 9 bases map to TRBD1. Germline CDR1 and CDR2: ENHRY and SYGVKD. With V trimmed by 4 bases and J by 9 bases, 6 bases remained unmatched. The CDR3 consists of 13 residues. The CDR3 DNA follows: TGTGCCATCAGTGGAGCGGGGACAGGGCAAGCTTTCTTT. Encoded protein: CAISGAGTGQAFF.

Only one count was recorded for this clone. The V call is TRBV7-2, the J call TRBJ1-3; D is possibly TRBD1 (5 bases). Per the germline V gene, CDR1 is SGHTA and CDR2 is FQGNSA. The V and J ends lost 10 bases and 1 base respectively, with 14 bases between them. The CDR3 has 14 amino acids. The CDR3 DNA follows: TGTGCCACCGACCAGGGTTCGTCTGGAAACACCATATATTTT. This translates into CATDQGSSGNTIYF.

On this clone itself: This CDR3 is also generated by other DNA sequences in the sample. The J gene is TRBJ1-5, the V gene TRBV19; 7 positions match TRBD1. This CDR3 comprises 14 residues. J gave up 2 bases and V 2 bases, and 0 bases lay outside the gene matches. From germline, CDR1 is LNHDA and CDR2 SQIVND (reference sequence). The CDR3 DNA is TGTGCCAGTAGTATAACAGGGGGCAATCAGCCCCAGCATTTT. Amino acids: CASSITGGNQPQHF.